The subject of this entry is one T cell receptor (beta chain). This record belongs to a study of blood T cell repertoires in COVID-19. Across the whole study: Some COVID-19 samples were acute and others convalescent; all came from the United States, Italy and Spain.

V was clipped by 4 bases and J by 0 bases; unmatched bases: 2. This CDR3 comprises 16 residues. CDR1 is SEHNR, CDR2 FQNEAQ, per germline (reference sequence). Some clones are missing from TCRdb's copy, which holds only in-frame ones; the method was immunoSEQ multiplex PCR. This sample yields about 170,000 clones, of which about 87% are seen a single time; over 2% belongs to the top ten. Enrollment of patients from Seattle took place during active infection, with longitudinal follow-up. The genes are TRBV7-9 and TRBJ2-3, with 12 bases aligning to TRBD2. The sequenced material came from peripheral blood. The TCR originated in an elderly woman with COVID-19, enrolled during active disease. The CDR3 spells CASSSLAGGSTDTQYF. The CDR3 nucleotides read TGTGCCAGCAGCTCCCTAGCGGGAGGGAGCACAGATACGCAGTATTTT. Full variable domain (remainder filled in from reference TRBV7-9 and TRBJ2-3): DTGVSQNPRHKITKRGQNVTFRCDPISEHNRLYWYRQTLGQGPEFLTYFQNEAQLEKSRLLSDRFSAERPKGSFSTLEIQRTEQGDSAMYLCASSSLAGGSTDTQYFGPGTRLTVL.